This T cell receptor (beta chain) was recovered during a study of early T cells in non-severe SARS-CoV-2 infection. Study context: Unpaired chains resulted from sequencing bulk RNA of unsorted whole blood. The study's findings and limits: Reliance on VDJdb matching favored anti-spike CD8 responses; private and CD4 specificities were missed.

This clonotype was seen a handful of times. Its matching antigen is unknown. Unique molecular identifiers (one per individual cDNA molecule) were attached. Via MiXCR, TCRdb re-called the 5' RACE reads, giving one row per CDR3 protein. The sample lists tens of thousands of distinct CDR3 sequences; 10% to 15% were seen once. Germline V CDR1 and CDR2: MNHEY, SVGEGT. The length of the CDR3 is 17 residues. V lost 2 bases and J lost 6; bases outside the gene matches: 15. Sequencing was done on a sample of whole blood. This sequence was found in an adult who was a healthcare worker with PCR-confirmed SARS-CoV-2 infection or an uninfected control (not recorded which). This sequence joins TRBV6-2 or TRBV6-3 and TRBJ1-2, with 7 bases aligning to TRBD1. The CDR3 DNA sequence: TGTGCCAGCAGTTACCCGCCGTCCGGAGGGGGCAATGATGGCTACACCTTC. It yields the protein CASSYPPSGGGNDGYTF.